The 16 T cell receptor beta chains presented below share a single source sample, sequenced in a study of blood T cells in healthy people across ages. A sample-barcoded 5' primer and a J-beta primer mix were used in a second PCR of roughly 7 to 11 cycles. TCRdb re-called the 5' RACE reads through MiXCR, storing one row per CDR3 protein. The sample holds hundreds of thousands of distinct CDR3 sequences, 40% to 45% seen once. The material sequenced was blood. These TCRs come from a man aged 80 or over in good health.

The CDR3 spells CASSPWSSGANVLTF. As DNA, the CDR3 is TGTGCCAGCAGTCCCTGGAGCTCTGGGGCCAACGTCCTGACTTTC. The chain has TRBV6-2 or TRBV6-3 and TRBJ2-6; D uncertain. The V end lost 5 bases, the J end lost 0 bases, and 8 bases lay between the germline ends. Germline V lookup: CDR1 MNHEY, CDR2 SVGEGT. The CDR3 extends over 15 amino acids.

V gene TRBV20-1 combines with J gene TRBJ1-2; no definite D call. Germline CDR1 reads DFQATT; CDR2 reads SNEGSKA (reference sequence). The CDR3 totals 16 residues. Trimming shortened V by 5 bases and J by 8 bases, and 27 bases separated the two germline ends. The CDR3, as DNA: TGCAGTGCTTACACTGGGATTGACAAGGTCAACGGGGGCTACACCTTC. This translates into CSAYTGIDKVNGGYTF.

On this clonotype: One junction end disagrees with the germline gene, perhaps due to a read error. Here the CDR3 DNA reads TGTGCCTGCAGCCTCTCCACAGGGGACAATGAGCAGTTCTTC. It specifies CACSLSTGDNEQFF. The J gene is TRBJ2-1, the V gene TRBV11-2, with 7 nucleotides matching TRBD1. Germline assignment: CDR1 SGHAT and CDR2 FQNNGV. This CDR3 contains 14 residues.

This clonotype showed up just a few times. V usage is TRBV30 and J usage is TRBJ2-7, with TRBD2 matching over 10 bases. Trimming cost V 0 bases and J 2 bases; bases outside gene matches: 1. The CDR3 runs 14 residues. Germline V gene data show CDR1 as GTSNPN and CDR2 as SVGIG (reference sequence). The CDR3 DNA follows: TGTGCCTGGAGTGTGAGCGGGGGGGCCTACGAGCAGTACTTC. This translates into CAWSVSGGAYEQYF.

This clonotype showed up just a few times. For the CDR3, the DNA is TGCAGTGCTACCCGGACTACCTACGAGCAGTACTTC. Translating it yields CSATRTTYEQYF. The genes are TRBV20-1 and TRBJ2-7, with D possibly being TRBD2 (6 bases). The CDR3 runs to 12 residues. The germline gives CDR1 DFQATT, CDR2 SNEGSKA (reference sequence). Trimming left V 4 bases short and J 2 bases short, with 9 bases between.

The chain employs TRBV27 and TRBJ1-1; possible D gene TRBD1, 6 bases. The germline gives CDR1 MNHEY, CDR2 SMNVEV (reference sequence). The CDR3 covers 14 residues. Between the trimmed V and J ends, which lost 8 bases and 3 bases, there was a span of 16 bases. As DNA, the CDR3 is TGTGCCAGCCGCGGGGGGCCGGGGGACACTGAAGCTTTCTTT. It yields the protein CASRGGPGDTEAFF.

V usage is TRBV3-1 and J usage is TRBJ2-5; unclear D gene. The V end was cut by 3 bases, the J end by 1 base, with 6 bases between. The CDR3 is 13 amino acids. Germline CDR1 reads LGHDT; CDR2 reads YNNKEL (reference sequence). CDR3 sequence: CASSHGFQETQYF. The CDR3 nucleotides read TGTGCCAGCAGCCACGGTTTCCAAGAGACCCAGTACTTC.

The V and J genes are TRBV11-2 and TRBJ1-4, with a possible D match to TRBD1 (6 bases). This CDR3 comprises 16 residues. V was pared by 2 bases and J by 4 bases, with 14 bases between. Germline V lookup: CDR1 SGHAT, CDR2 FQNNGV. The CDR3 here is CASSLRTAVYNEKLFF. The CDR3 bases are TGTGCCAGCAGCTTAAGGACAGCGGTTTATAATGAAAAACTGTTTTTT.

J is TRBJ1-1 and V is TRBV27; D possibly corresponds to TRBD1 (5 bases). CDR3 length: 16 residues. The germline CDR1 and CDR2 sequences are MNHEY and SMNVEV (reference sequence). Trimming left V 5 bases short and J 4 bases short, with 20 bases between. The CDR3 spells CASSQIPQGRVTEAFF. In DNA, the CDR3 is TGTGCCAGCAGTCAGATCCCCCAGGGCAGGGTCACTGAAGCTTTCTTT.

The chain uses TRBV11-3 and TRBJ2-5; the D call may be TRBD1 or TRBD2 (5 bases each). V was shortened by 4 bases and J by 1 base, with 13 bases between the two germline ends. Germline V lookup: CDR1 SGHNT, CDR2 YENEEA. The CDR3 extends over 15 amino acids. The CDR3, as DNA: TGTGCCAGCAGCTCCCGGGGCCGGGGCCAAGAGACCCAGTACTTC. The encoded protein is CASSSRGRGQETQYF.

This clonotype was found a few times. The CDR3, as DNA: TGCAGCGTTGACATACCGACTAGCGGGAGAGATGAGCAGTTCTTC. As protein: CSVDIPTSGRDEQFF. V usage is TRBV29-1 and J usage is TRBJ2-1, with TRBD2 matching over 12 bases. The CDR3 runs to 15 residues. Germline CDR1 is SQVTM and CDR2 is ANQGSEA. Losses at the gene ends were 3 bases for V and 8 bases for J; bases not matched to a gene: 8.

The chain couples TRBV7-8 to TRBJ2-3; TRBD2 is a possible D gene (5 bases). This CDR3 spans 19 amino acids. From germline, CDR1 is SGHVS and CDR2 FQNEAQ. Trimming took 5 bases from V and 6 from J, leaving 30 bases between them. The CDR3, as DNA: TGTGCCAGCAGCGGGGTACCGAGAGCGGCCCGCAACCGGGCGGATACGCAGTATTTT. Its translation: CASSGVPRAARNRADTQYF.

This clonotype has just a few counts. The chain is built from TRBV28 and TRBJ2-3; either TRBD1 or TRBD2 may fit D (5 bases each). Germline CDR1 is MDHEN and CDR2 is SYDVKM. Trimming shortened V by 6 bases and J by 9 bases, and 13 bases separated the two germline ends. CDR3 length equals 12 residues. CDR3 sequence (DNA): TGTGCCAGCAGCTCGGGGCTGGGGACGCAGTATTTT. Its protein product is CASSSGLGTQYF.

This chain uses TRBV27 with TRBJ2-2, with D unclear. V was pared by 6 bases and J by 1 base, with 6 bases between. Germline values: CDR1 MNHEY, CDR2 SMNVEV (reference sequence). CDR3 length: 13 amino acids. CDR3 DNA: TGTGCCAGCAGATGGGGGAACACCGGGGAGCTGTTTTTT. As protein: CASRWGNTGELFF.

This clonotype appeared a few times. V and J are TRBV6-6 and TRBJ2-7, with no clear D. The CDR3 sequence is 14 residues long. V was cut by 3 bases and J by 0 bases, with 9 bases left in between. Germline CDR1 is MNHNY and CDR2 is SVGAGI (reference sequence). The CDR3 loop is CASSYTDYSYEQYF. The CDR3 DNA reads TGTGCCAGCAGTTATACAGATTACTCCTACGAGCAGTACTTC.

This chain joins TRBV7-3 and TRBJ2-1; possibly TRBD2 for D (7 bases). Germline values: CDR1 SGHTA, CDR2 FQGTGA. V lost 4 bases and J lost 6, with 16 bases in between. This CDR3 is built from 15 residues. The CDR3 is CASSSAGEGGNEQFF. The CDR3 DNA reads TGTGCCAGCAGCTCGGCGGGAGAAGGGGGCAATGAGCAGTTCTTC. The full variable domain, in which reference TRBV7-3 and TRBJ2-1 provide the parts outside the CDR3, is GAGVSQTPSNKVTEKGKYVELRCDPISGHTALYWYRQSLGQGPEFLIYFQGTGAADDSGLPNDRFFAVRPEGSVSTLKIQRTERGDSAVYLCASSSAGEGGNEQFFGPGTRLTVL.